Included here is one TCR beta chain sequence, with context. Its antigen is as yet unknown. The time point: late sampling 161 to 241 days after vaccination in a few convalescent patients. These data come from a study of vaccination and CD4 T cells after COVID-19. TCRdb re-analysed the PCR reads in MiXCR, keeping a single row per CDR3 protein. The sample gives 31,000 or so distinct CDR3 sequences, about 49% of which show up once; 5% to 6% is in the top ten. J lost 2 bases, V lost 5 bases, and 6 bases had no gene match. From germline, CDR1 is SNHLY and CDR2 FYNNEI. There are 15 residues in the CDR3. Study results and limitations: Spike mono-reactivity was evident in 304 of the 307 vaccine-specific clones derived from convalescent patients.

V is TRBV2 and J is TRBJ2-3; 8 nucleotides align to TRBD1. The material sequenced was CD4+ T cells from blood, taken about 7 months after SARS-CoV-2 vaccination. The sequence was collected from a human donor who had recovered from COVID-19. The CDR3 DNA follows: TGTGCCAGCAGTCTGGACAGGGCTTACACAGATACGCAGTATTTT. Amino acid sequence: CASSLDRAYTDTQYF.